The source of this T cell receptor (beta chain) is a study of blood T cell repertoires in COVID-19. Looked up from germline, CDR1 is ENHRY and CDR2 is SYGVKD. The germline V and J ends were trimmed by 6 bases and 2 bases, with 19 bases remaining between them. CDR3 length equals 16 residues. Assay: immunoSEQ multiplex PCR; the TCRdb copy retains only in-frame clones and omits some. The sample carries over 250,000 clones, around nine tenths recorded once. The sample was peripheral blood. This receptor was taken from a woman between 40 and 55 years old who had recovered from COVID-19. V gene TRBV10-3 combines with J gene TRBJ1-2; possibly TRBD1 for D (6 bases). CDR3 bases: TGTGCCATCAGGGCCCCGCGGGGGCTCGGCAACTATGGCTACACCTTC. Its protein product is CAIRAPRGLGNYGYTF.